The following is a T cell receptor beta chain sequence with its context. This CDR3 has 12 amino acids. Germline V gives CDR1 GTSNPN, CDR2 SVGIG (reference sequence). Trimming took 3 bases from V and 6 from J; bases not matched to a gene: 4. Generated by immunoSEQ multiplex PCR, the TCRdb table keeps only in-frame clones and is missing some. The sample carries under 80,000 clones, approximately 84% recorded once. The data belong to a study of control samples from healthy donors and cancer patients. The chain couples TRBV30 to TRBJ1-2; 7 bases fit TRBD1. Sequenced input: blood. This sequence was found in a man in his fifties or sixties in good health. DNA for the CDR3: TGTGCCTGGAGGAGGGACAGCGATGGCTACACCTTC. This gives the protein CAWRRDSDGYTF.